This T cell receptor (beta chain) was recorded in a study of blood T cell repertoires in COVID-19. Background on the study: Acute-phase and convalescent COVID-19 samples originated in the United States, Italy and Spain. T cells, B-cell-depleted T cells, or PBMCs supplied cDNA or gDNA.

Authors' methods: Reference gene primers were amplified, and this amplification served to estimate nucleated cell counts. Using immunoSEQ multiplex PCR, the repertoire was profiled, and TCRdb retains in-frame clones only, with some absent. The V and J calls and clone size were taken over from that table, and D and trimming were inferred from the DNA. Found here are under 150,000 clones, over 75% of them singletons; the top ten hold 9.5% to 13%. This CDR3 comprises 15 residues. V lost 2 bases and J lost 6, with 15 bases in between. CDR1 and CDR2 (germline): MNHEY, SVGAGI. The origin of this receptor is an elderly man with acute or convalescent COVID-19. The chain has TRBV6-5 and TRBJ2-3, with D unclear. Sample: peripheral blood. The CDR3 DNA follows: TGTGCCAGCAGTTACGGCTCTCTGGGCTTGGATACGCAGTATTTT. Translating it yields CASSYGSLGLDTQYF.